Detailed here is one TCR beta chain. Its antigen is unknown. One base away there is no much larger clone; base qualities are not given. TCRbeta CDR3 regions were amplified from genomic DNA using the immunoSEQ Assay, a bias-controlled multiplex PCR. The original methods were these. The number of nucleated cells in each sample was estimated from the amplification of reference gene primers within the assay. Sequence reads were collapsed and filtered to measure the absolute abundance of every unique TCRbeta CDR3 rearrangement. For each sample, productive Simpson clonality was calculated as the square root of Simpson's diversity index across productive rearrangements. TCRdb obtained this table from immuneACCESS and retained in-frame rearrangements with V and J assigned. These tables miss some clones; where compared with another copy, unresolved V genes account for less than half of the shortfall, and the remainder is unexplained. That table supplies the V and J calls and clone size; D and trimming were determined from the DNA. This sample comprises 70,000 to 75,000 clones, 88% of them detected only once. The ten most abundant clones make up roughly 5% of the sample.

These data are taken from a study of blood T cell repertoires in COVID-19 (dated by TCRdb to 2020 to 2022). Background for the entire study: Samples covering the acute and convalescent phases of COVID-19 were provided by collaborators in the United States, Italy and Spain. The repertoires were released in a freely available public database intended as a resource for research on the immune response to SARS-CoV-2. Nearly every sample came with metadata listing a de-identified subject ID, COVID-19 status, age in years and sex. HLA class I and class II types, where available, came from metadata supplied by the sample provider rather than from assay-based typing. Subjects who had been exposed to COVID-19, were actively infected with it, or had recovered from it provided the deeply sampled blood TCRbeta repertoires that made up the dataset. The prospective study material was composed of cDNA or gDNA derived from T cells, B-cell-depleted T cells, or PBMCs. The samples were drawn from the first 160 participants of the ongoing ImmuneRACE study and from 950 to 1,500 subjects provided by 6 global collaborators. The paper's findings and limits, for the study overall: The quantity of clinical and demographic metadata differed by source and by participant and was supplied without curation.

Each collaborating institution followed its own protocols to collect whole blood in K2EDTA tubes. Collaborator samples were shipped for TCRbeta analysis as frozen whole blood, isolated PBMCs, or DNA extracted from either sample type. After removal of 7 bases from V and 5 bases from J, the junction retains 5 bases not matched to a gene. The CDR3 holds 13 amino acids from the cysteine to the phenylalanine. The CDR3 DNA has 39 bases and is translated from base 1. From the germline V gene, CDR1 is SGHNT and CDR2 is YENEEA. The sequence came from a human donor in a cohort sampled during active COVID-19. The specimen sequenced was peripheral blood. The sequence joins TRBV11-3 to TRBJ2-1; a stretch of 7 junction bases matches TRBD2. In nucleotide form, the sequence is TGTGCCAGCACCCCGGGGGGAGACAATGAGCAGTTCTTC. Its protein product is CASTPGGDNEQFF.